This T cell receptor (beta chain) was retrieved from a study of type 1 and type 2 diabetes patients. Anyone with other autoimmune disease or infection in the prior four weeks was excluded. The V end lost 0 bases, the J end lost 13 bases, and 15 bases lay between the germline ends. Germline V gene data show CDR1 as SGHRS and CDR2 as YFSETQ. The CDR3 extends over 13 amino acids. PCR was run on genomic DNA. A primer set of 30 forward and 13 reverse primers amplified the CDR3. Using its own MiXCR run on the multiplex PCR reads, TCRdb lists one record per CDR3 protein. The data show 250,000 or so distinct CDR3 sequences, 40% to 50% seen once. Turning to this clonotype: Its target is unknown.

Study-wide results and caveats: Unmatched age and gender across groups might bias interpretation. In type 2 diabetes, highly-expanded CD4+ clones took a median about 4% of reads. Type 2 diabetes and control V and J usage correlated highly, 0.8 to 0.97.

V is TRBV5-1 and J is TRBJ2-3; the D call may be TRBD1 or TRBD2 (5 bases each). The TCR comes from a man between 18 and 35 years old with type 2 diabetes. The sequenced sample was peripheral blood mononuclear cells (PBMCs). In nucleotides, the CDR3 is TGCGCCAGCAGCTTGGAGGGGAGCGGAGAGGAGTATTTT. Its translation: CASSLEGSGEEYF.